This passage covers 2 T cell receptor beta chains from one sample sequenced in a study of cytomegalovirus exposure and HLA in healthy donors. In the PCR, 60 Vbeta and 13 Jbeta primers were used. The assay was immunoSEQ multiplex PCR, and TCRdb's table has in-frame clones only and misses some. The table lists roughly 200,000 clones, with 1.1% in the top ten. Sequencing was performed on PBMCs. The receptors come from a girl aged 2-10 years in good health and CMV-seropositive.

The chain has TRBV5-1 and TRBJ2-1; the match to TRBD1 covers 8 bases. CDR3 size: 14 residues. Germline V gene lookup returns CDR1 SGHRS and CDR2 YFSETQ. The junction had 6 bases not matched to a gene; V was cut back by 3 bases and J by 7 bases. Written as DNA, the CDR3 is TGCGCCAGCAGCTCGGACAGGGAAGGTAATGAGCAGTTCTTC. Protein product: CASSSDREGNEQFF.

The genes are TRBV19 and TRBJ2-1, with TRBD1 identical over 7 bases. V lost 6 bases and J lost 0; bases outside the gene matches: 5. The germline V gene encodes CDR1 LNHDA and CDR2 SQIVND (reference sequence). This CDR3 is 15 amino acids long. For the CDR3, the DNA is TGTGCCAGTAGCGAGACAGGGAACTCCTACAATGAGCAGTTCTTC. Its protein is CASSETGNSYNEQFF.